The sequence of this T cell receptor beta chain was determined in a study of blood T cell repertoires in COVID-19. The CDR3 is made up of 16 amino acids. Germline V CDR1 and CDR2: MGHRA, YSYEKL. The V end lost 1 base, the J end lost 4 bases, and 11 bases lay between the germline ends. Participants, about 18 to 90 years old, spanned about two dozen US areas. Two consecutive negative NP/OP PCR tests, clearance, or resolved symptoms defined Cohort 3 recovery. This clone showed up many times. Only in-frame clones appear in the TCRdb table, and some are missing; sequencing was by immunoSEQ multiplex PCR. The sample consists of 150,000 to 170,000 clones, roughly four fifths of them appearing once.

What was sequenced was PBMCs or T cells enriched from blood (not recorded which). The chain links TRBV4-1 to TRBJ2-6, with D possibly TRBD2 on 6 matching bases. This receptor was taken from a man over 45 who had recovered from COVID-19. The CDR3 nucleotides are TGCGCCAGCAGCCAAGGGAGGGGCTTCGGGGCCAACGTCCTGACTTTC. As protein: CASSQGRGFGANVLTF.